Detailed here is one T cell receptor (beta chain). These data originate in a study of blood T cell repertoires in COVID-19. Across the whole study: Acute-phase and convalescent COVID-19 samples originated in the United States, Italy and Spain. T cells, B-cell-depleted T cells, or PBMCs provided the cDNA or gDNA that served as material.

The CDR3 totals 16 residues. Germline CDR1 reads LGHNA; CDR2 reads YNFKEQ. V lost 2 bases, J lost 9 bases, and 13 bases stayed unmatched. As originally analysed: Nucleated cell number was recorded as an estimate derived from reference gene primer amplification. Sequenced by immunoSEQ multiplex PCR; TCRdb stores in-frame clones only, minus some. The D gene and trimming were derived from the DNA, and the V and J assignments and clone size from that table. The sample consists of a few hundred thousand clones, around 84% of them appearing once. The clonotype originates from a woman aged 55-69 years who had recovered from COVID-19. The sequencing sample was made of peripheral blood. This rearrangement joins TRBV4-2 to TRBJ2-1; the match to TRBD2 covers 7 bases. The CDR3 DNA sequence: TGTGCCAGCAGCCAAACGACTAGCTCAGCCGTTTTTGAGCAGTTCTTC. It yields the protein CASSQTTSSAVFEQFF.